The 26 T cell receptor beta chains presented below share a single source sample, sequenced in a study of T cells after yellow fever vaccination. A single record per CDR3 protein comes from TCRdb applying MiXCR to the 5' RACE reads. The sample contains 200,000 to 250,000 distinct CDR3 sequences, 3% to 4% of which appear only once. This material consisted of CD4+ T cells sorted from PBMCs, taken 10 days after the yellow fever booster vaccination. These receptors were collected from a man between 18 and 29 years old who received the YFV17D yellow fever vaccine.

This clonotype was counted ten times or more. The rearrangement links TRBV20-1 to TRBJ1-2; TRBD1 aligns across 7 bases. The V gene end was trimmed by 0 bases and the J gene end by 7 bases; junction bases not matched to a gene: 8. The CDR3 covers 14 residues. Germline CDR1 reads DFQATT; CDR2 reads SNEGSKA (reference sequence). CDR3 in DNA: TGCAGTGCTAGAGATCCTGGGACAGCGGGTGGCTACACCTTC. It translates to CSARDPGTAGGYTF.

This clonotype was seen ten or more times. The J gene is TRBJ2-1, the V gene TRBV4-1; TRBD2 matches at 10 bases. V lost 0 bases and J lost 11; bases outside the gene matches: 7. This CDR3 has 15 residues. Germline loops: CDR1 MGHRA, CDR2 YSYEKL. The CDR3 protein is CASSQEVAGGLKQFF. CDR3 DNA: TGCGCCAGCAGCCAAGAAGTAGCGGGGGGTTTAAAGCAGTTCTTC.

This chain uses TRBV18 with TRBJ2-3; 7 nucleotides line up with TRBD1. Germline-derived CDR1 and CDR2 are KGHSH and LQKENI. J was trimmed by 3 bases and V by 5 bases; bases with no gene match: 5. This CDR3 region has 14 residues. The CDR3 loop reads CASSEGAPTDTQYF. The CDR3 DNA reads TGTGCCAGCTCAGAGGGGGCTCCTACAGATACGCAGTATTTT. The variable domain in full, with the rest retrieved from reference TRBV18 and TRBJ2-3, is NAGVMQNPRHLVRRRGQEARLRCSPMKGHSHVYWYRQLPEEGLKFMVYLQKENIIDESGMPKERFSAEFPKEGPSILRIQQVVRGDSAAYFCASSEGAPTDTQYFGPGTRLTVL.

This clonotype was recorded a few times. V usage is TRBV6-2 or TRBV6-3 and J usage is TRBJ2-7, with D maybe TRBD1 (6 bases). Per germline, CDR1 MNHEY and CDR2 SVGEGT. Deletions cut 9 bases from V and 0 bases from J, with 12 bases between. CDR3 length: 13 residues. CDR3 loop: CASNRDNSYEQYV. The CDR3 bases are TGTGCCAGTAATCGGGACAACTCCTACGAGCAGTACGTC.

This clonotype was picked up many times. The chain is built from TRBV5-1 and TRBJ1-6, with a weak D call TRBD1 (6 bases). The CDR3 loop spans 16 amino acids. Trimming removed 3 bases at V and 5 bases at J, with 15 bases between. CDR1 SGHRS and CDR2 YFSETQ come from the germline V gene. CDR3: CASSSSGQTHNSPLHF. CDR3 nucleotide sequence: TGCGCCAGCAGCTCCTCGGGACAAACTCATAATTCACCCCTCCACTTT. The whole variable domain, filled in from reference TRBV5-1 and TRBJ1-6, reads KAGVTQTPRYLIKTRGQQVTLSCSPISGHRSVSWYQQTPGQGLQFLFEYFSETQRNKGNFPGRFSGRQFSNSRSEMNVSTLELGDSALYLCASSSSGQTHNSPLHFGNGTRLTVT.

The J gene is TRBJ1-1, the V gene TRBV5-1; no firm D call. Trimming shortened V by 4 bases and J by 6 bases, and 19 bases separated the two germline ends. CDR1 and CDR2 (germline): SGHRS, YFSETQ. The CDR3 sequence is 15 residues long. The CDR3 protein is CASSNRPGGTPEAFF. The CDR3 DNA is TGCGCCAGCAGCAACCGTCCCGGCGGAACACCTGAAGCTTTCTTT.

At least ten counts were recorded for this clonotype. The CDR3 DNA is TGCGCCAGCAGCTTGGGGGGAGCCTCCTACACCTTC. Translated, it gives CASSLGGASYTF. V usage is TRBV5-1 and J usage is TRBJ1-2; no definite D call. V lost 0 bases to trimming and J lost 10 bases, with 10 bases between them. The CDR3 runs 12 residues. Germline V CDR1 and CDR2: SGHRS, YFSETQ.

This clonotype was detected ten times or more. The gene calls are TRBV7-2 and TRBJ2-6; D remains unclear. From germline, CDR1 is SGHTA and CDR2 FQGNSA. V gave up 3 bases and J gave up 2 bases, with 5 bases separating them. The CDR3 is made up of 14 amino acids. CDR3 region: CASSFSAGANVLTF. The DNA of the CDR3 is TGTGCCAGCAGCTTTTCGGCTGGGGCCAACGTCCTGACTTTC. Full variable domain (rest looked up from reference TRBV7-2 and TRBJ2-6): GAGVSQSPSNKVTEKGKDVELRCDPISGHTALYWYRQSLGQGLEFLIYFQGNSAPDKSGLPSDRFSAERTGGSVSTLTIQRTQQEDSAVYLCASSFSAGANVLTFGAGSRLTVL.

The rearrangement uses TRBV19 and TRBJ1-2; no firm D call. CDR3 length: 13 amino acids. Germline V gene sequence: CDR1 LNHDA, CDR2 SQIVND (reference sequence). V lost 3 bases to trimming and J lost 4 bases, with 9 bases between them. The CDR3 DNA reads TGTGCCAGTAGTATTGACCGCCTCTATGGCTACACCTTC. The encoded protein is CASSIDRLYGYTF.

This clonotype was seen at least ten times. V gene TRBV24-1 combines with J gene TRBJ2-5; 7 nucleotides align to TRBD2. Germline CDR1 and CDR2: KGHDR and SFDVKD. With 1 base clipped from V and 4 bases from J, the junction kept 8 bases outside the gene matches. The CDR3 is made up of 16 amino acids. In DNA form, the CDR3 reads TGTGCCACCAGTGATTTTGGGCTAGCGGAGGGAGAGACCCAGTACTTC. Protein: CATSDFGLAEGETQYF.

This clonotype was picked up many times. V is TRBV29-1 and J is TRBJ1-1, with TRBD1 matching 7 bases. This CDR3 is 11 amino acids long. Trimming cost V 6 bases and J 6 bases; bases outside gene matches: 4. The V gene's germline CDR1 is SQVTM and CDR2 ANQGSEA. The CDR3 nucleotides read TGCAGCGTGACTACAGGGGCTGAAGCTTTCTTT. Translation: CSVTTGAEAFF.

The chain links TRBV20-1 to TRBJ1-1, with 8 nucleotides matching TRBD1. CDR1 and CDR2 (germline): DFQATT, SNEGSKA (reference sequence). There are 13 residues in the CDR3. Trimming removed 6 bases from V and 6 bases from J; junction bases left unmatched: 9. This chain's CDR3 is CSAPTGGGAEAFF. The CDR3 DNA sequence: TGCAGTGCCCCTACAGGGGGAGGGGCTGAAGCTTTCTTT.

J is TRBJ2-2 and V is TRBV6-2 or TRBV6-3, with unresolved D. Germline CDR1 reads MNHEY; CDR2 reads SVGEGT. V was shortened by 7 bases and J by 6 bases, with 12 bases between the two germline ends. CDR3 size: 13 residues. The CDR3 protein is CASIGRSPGELFF. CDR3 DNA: TGTGCCAGCATAGGCAGGTCCCCCGGGGAGCTGTTTTTT.

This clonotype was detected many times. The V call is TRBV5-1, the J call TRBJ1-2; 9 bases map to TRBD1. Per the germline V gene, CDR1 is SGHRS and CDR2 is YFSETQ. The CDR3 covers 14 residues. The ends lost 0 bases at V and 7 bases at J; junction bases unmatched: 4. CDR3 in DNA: TGCGCCAGCAGCTTGGATACAGGGGGCCTTGGCTACACCTTC. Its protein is CASSLDTGGLGYTF.

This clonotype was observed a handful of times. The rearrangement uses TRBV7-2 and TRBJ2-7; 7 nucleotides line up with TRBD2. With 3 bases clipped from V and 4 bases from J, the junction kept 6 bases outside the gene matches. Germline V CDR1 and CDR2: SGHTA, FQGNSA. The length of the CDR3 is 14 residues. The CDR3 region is CASSFQRGPYEQYF. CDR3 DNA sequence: TGTGCCAGCAGCTTCCAGCGGGGCCCATACGAGCAGTACTTC.

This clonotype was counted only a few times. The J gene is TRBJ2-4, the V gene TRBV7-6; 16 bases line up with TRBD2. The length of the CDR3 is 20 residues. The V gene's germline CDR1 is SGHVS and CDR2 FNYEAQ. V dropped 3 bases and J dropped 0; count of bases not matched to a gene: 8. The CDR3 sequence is CASSFVGTSGGGLAKNIQYF. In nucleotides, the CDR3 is TGTGCCAGCAGCTTCGTCGGGACTAGCGGGGGGGGATTAGCCAAAAACATTCAGTACTTC.

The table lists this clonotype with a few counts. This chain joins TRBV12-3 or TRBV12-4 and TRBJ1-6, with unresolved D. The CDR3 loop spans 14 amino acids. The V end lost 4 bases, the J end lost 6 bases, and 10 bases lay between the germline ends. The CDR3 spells CASSSRVGNSPLHF. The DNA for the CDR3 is TGTGCCAGCAGTTCCCGTGTAGGTAATTCACCCCTCCACTTT.

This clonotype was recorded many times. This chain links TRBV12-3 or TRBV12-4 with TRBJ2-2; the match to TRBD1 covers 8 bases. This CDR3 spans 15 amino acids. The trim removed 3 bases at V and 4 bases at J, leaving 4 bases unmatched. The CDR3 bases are TGTGCCAGCAGTTTCCAGGGGGCGGTCACCGGGGAGCTGTTTTTT. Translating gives CASSFQGAVTGELFF.

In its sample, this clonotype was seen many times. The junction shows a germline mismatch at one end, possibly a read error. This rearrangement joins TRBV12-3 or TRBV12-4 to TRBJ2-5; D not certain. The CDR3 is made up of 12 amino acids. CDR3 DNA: TGTGCCAGCAGTTTAACCGAAGAGATCCAGTACTTC. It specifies CASSLTEEIQYF.

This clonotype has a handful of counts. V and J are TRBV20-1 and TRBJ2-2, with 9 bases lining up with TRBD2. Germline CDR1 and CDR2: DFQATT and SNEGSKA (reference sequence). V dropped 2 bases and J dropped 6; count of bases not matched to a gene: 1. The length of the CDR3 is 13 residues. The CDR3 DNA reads TGCAGTGCTAGAAGACTAGCGGCCGGGGAGCTGTTTTTT. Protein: CSARRLAAGELFF.

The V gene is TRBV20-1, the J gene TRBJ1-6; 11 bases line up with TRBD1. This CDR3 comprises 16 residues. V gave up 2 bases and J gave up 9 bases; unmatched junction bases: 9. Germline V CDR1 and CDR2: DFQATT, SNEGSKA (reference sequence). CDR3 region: CSARLGQGDLASPLHF. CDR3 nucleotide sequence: TGCAGTGCTAGACTGGGACAGGGGGACCTGGCTTCACCCCTCCACTTT.

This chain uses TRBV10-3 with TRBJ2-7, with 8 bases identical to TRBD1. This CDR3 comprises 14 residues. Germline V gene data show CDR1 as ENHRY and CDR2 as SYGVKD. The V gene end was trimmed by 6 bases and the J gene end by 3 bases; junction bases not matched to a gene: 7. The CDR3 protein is CAISDLQGGYEQYF. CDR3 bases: TGTGCCATCAGCGACTTACAGGGGGGCTACGAGCAGTACTTC.

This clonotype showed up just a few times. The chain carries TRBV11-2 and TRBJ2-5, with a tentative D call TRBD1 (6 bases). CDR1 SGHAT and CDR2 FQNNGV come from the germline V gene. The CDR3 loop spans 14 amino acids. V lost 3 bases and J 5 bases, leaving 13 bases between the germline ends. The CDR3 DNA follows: TGTGCCAGCAGCTTGACCTTTAGGGGGGAGACCCAGTACTTC. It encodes CASSLTFRGETQYF.

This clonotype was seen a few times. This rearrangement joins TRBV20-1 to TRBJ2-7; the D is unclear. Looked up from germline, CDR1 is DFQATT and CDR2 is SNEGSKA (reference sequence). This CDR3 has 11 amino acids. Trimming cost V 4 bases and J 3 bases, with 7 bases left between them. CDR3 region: CSATYGYEQYV. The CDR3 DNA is TGCAGTGCTACCTATGGCTACGAGCAGTACGTC.

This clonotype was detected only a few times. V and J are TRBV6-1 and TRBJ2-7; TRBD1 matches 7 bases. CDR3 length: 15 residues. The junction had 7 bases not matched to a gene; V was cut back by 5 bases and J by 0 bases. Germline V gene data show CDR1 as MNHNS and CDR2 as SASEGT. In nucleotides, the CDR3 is TGTGCCAGCAGTCTGGGACAGCCAAGCTCCTACGAGCAGTACGTC. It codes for CASSLGQPSSYEQYV.

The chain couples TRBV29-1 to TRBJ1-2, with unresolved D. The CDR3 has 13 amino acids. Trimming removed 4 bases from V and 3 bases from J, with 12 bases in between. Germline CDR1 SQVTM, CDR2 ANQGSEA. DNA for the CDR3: TGCAGCGTTGCTAGTGGGCTTGACTATGGCTACACCTTC. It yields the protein CSVASGLDYGYTF.